The 7 T cell receptor beta chains in this list originate from one sample, sequenced in a study of T-cell reconstitution after alpha-beta-depleted transplantation in children. Unique molecular identifiers tagged the TCRbeta library. TCRdb fed the PCR reads into MiXCR, producing one record per CDR3 protein. The table lists fewer than 550,000 distinct CDR3 sequences, 9.5% to 12% of them singletons. The source was PBMCs, mostly from graft donor cells, collected 180 days after TCRalphabeta/CD19-depleted stem cell transplant. The source of these receptors is a female patient aged 2 to 10 who had a stem cell transplant for aplastic anemia, so the T cells may come from the graft donor.

This clonotype has more than one count but fewer than ten. The chain joins TRBV28 to TRBJ1-6; D possibly corresponds to TRBD1 (5 bases). With 6 bases removed from V and 0 bases from J, the gap between germline ends came to 15 bases. Germline loops: CDR1 MDHEN, CDR2 SYDVKM. The CDR3 runs 17 residues. For the CDR3, the DNA is TGTGCCAGCAGGCCTAGACAGCCGAGCTCCTATAATTCACCCCTCCACTTT. It codes for CASRPRQPSSYNSPLHF.

This clonotype turned up a few times. The chain combines TRBV7-8 with TRBJ2-3; 8 bases align to TRBD2. J gave up 2 bases and V 7 bases, and 8 bases lay outside the gene matches. The CDR3 is 15 amino acids. Germline assignment: CDR1 SGHVS and CDR2 FQNEAQ. CDR3 loop: CASTGGGGITDTQYF. The CDR3 DNA sequence: TGTGCCAGCACCGGGGGGGGAGGTATCACAGATACGCAGTATTTT.

The genes are TRBV5-1 and TRBJ2-1; tentative D call: TRBD1 (6 bases). V lost 0 bases and J lost 8, with 15 bases in between. This CDR3 is built from 15 residues. The germline V gene has CDR1 SGHRS and CDR2 YFSETQ. For the CDR3, the DNA is TGCGCCAGCAGCTTGGAGTCAGGGGTGTTTCATGAGCAGTTCTTC. Amino acids: CASSLESGVFHEQFF.

In this sample, this clonotype turned up a few times. J is TRBJ2-3 and V is TRBV14, with TRBD2 matching over 11 bases. The V gene end was trimmed by 3 bases and the J gene end by 6 bases; junction bases not matched to a gene: 8. The germline CDR1 and CDR2 sequences are SGHDN and FVKESK. This CDR3 spans 16 amino acids. For the CDR3, the DNA is TGTGCCAGCAGCCAGAAACGACTAGCGGGATTGGATACGCAGTATTTT. Translated, it gives CASSQKRLAGLDTQYF.

This clonotype was counted between two and nine times. The V gene is TRBV6-5, the J gene TRBJ2-3, with a tentative D call TRBD2 (6 bases). V dropped 2 bases and J dropped 6 bases, with 18 bases sitting between them. The CDR3 length is 16 residues. Per germline, CDR1 MNHEY and CDR2 SVGAGI. The CDR3 DNA sequence: TGTGCCAGCAGTTACCGACGCGGGAAGGGCGGGGATACGCAGTATTTT. It codes for CASSYRRGKGGDTQYF.

This clonotype was observed many times. The chain combines TRBV12-3 or TRBV12-4 with TRBJ2-1; 11 bases are shared with TRBD2. The trim removed 6 bases at V and 6 bases at J, leaving 7 bases unmatched. This CDR3 has 15 residues. The CDR3 reads CASSRSGRGSNEQFF. CDR3 DNA sequence: TGTGCCAGCAGCCGTAGCGGGAGGGGCTCCAATGAGCAGTTCTTC.

A few counts support this clonotype. V usage is TRBV6-1 and J usage is TRBJ2-5; D is unresolved. The V gene's germline CDR1 is MNHNS and CDR2 SASEGT. CDR3 length: 14 residues. V was pared by 4 bases and J by 2 bases, with 11 bases between. The CDR3 protein is CASSVRLVQETQYF. As DNA, the CDR3 is TGTGCCAGCAGTGTTCGTCTCGTACAAGAGACCCAGTACTTC.